These 32 T cell receptor beta chains came from one sample sequenced in a study of multiple sclerosis patients with progressive multifocal leukoencephalopathy. Only in-frame clones appear in the TCRdb table, and some are missing; sequencing was by immunoSEQ multiplex PCR. The sample comprises 25,000 to 35,000 clones, roughly 91% of which are singletons, and over 1.2% rests with the top ten. Time point defined: 6 months of natalizumab therapy. The source was PBMCs, collected from a patient treated with natalizumab. These receptors were collected from a human donor with multiple sclerosis.

This clone has only one observation. This chain joins TRBV5-1 and TRBJ2-1; 11 bases line up with TRBD2. After removal of 4 bases from V and 7 bases from J, the junction contained 7 bases not matched to a gene. Germline V gene lookup returns CDR1 SGHRS and CDR2 YFSETQ. CDR3 length equals 15 residues. This chain's CDR3 is CASSVTSGRGNEQFF. The CDR3 DNA follows: TGCGCCAGCAGCGTTACTAGCGGGAGAGGAAATGAGCAGTTCTTC.

V is TRBV7-9 and J is TRBJ1-5, with 8 nucleotides matching TRBD1. Trimming cost V 7 bases and J 7 bases; bases outside gene matches: 6. The V gene's germline CDR1 is SEHNR and CDR2 FQNEAQ (reference sequence). This CDR3 contains 13 residues. For the CDR3, the DNA is TGTGCCAGCACCGTTGGACAGGGACAGCCCCAGCATTTT. This codes for CASTVGQGQPQHF.

This rearrangement joins TRBV7-2 to TRBJ1-1; TRBD1 is a possible D gene (5 bases). Germline CDR1 SGHTA, CDR2 FQGNSA. The V end was cut by 3 bases, the J end by 2 bases, with 10 bases between. The CDR3 has 14 residues. The DNA for the CDR3 is TGTGCCAGCAGCTTGGCGGGGGTAAACACTGAAGCTTTCTTT. Protein product: CASSLAGVNTEAFF.

The table lists this clone with a few counts. This chain uses TRBV7-2 with TRBJ2-7, with 8 bases identical to TRBD2. The trim removed 5 bases at V and 1 base at J, leaving 10 bases unmatched. Germline assignment: CDR1 SGHTA and CDR2 FQGNSA. This CDR3 has 16 residues. CDR3 sequence reads: CASSQGIAGPSYEQYF. CDR3 in DNA: TGTGCCAGCAGCCAGGGGATAGCGGGACCGTCCTACGAGCAGTACTTC. Together with reference TRBV7-2 and TRBJ2-7, the CDR3 gives the full variable domain: GAGVSQSPSNKVTEKGKDVELRCDPISGHTALYWYRQSLGQGLEFLIYFQGNSAPDKSGLPSDRFSAERTGGSVSTLTIQRTQQEDSAVYLCASSQGIAGPSYEQYFGPGTRLTVT.

The chain links TRBV5-1 to TRBJ2-2; maybe TRBD1 (5 bases). Between the trimmed V and J ends, which lost 5 bases and 6 bases, there was a span of 20 bases. The germline V gene encodes CDR1 SGHRS and CDR2 YFSETQ. This CDR3 spans 16 amino acids. CDR3 bases: TGCGCCAGCAGGGTATCAGGACAAGGTTTTCCCGGGGAGCTGTTTTTT. The encoded protein is CASRVSGQGFPGELFF.

V is TRBV7-8 and J is TRBJ1-3; D is undetermined. Germline CDR1 and CDR2: SGHVS and FQNEAQ. The CDR3 is made up of 17 amino acids. V was trimmed by 3 bases and J by 0 bases, leaving 15 bases between them. CDR3 nucleotide sequence: TGTGCCAGCAGCTTGGTAGAGAGGGTGAACTCTGGAAACACCATATATTTT. Its protein product is CASSLVERVNSGNTIYF.

The J gene is TRBJ1-2, the V gene TRBV4-1, with D unresolved. There are 13 residues in the CDR3. Trimming shortened V by 0 bases and J by 5 bases, and 7 bases separated the two germline ends. Germline V gene sequence: CDR1 MGHRA, CDR2 YSYEKL. This CDR3 reads CASSQDPGYGYTF. The CDR3 DNA follows: TGCGCCAGCAGCCAAGACCCGGGGTATGGCTACACCTTC.

This clone was seen just once. The chain joins TRBV4-3 to TRBJ2-7, with TRBD1 matching over 8 bases. Germline CDR1 reads LGHNA; CDR2 reads YSLEER. The CDR3 loop spans 15 amino acids. V lost 1 base to trimming and J lost 3 bases; unmatched junction nucleotides: 5. The CDR3 coding sequence is TGCGCCAGCAGCCAAGGGACAGGGTCTAGCTACGAGCAGTACTTC. This encodes CASSQGTGSSYEQYF.

This rearrangement joins TRBV14 to TRBJ2-7; D uncertain. Germline-derived CDR1 and CDR2 are SGHDN and FVKESK. The CDR3 totals 13 residues. V lost 1 base and J 6 bases, leaving 10 bases between the germline ends. In DNA form, the CDR3 reads TGTGCCAGCAGCCAAGTTCAGTGGGCCGAGCAGTACTTC. This translates into CASSQVQWAEQYF.

CDR3 coding DNA: TGTGCCAGCAGCCCCCCATACGAGCAGTACTTC. This sequence encodes CASSPPYEQYF. This chain uses TRBV21-1 with TRBJ2-7; the table's TRBD1 call for D was not verified on the DNA. TRBV21-1 is a documented pseudogene. The CDR3 is 11 residues long.

The chain carries TRBV7-9 and TRBJ1-1; D uncertain. The germline CDR1 and CDR2 sequences are SEHNR and FQNEAQ (reference sequence). The CDR3 spans 11 residues. With 5 bases removed from V and 8 bases from J, the gap between germline ends came to 9 bases. Here the CDR3 reads CASSGRLEAFF. DNA of the CDR3: TGTGCCAGCAGCGGCCGACTCGAAGCTTTCTTT.

The V call is TRBV6-6, the J call TRBJ2-7; D is unclear. Germline V gives CDR1 MNHNY, CDR2 SVGAGI (reference sequence). This CDR3 has 11 residues. V dropped 6 bases and J dropped 3 bases, with 6 bases sitting between them. As DNA, the CDR3 is TGTGCCAGCAGCCCCTTCTACGAGCAGTACTTC. This encodes CASSPFYEQYF.

The chain combines TRBV7-2 with TRBJ1-3; a weak D match, TRBD1 (5 bases). The CDR3 has 16 residues. The V and J ends lost 0 bases and 0 bases respectively, with 9 bases between them. The germline gives CDR1 SGHTA, CDR2 FQGNSA. DNA for the CDR3: TGTGCCAGCAGCTTAGCAGGCAGGGTCTCTGGAAACACCATATATTTT. This sequence encodes CASSLAGRVSGNTIYF.

This chain uses TRBV5-1 with TRBJ2-3, with a possible D match to TRBD1 (5 bases). Deletions cut 7 bases from V and 0 bases from J, with 12 bases between. Per the germline V gene, CDR1 is SGHRS and CDR2 is YFSETQ. The CDR3 is 14 amino acids. The CDR3 sequence is CASSRQTSTDTQYF. CDR3 nucleotide sequence: TGCGCCAGCTCTCGACAGACAAGCACAGATACGCAGTATTTT.

In this sample, this clone turned up a few times. The chain has TRBV27 and TRBJ2-1; 7 bases are a match to TRBD1. The V gene's germline CDR1 is MNHEY and CDR2 SMNVEV (reference sequence). V gave up 3 bases and J gave up 3 bases; unmatched junction bases: 5. The CDR3 loop spans 15 amino acids. The DNA of the CDR3 is TGTGCCAGCAGTTTTCGTCAGGGGGTCTACAATGAGCAGTTCTTC. This codes for CASSFRQGVYNEQFF.

DNA for the CDR3: TGTGCCAGCAGCCCCCGGGCACAGGGGGAATATGGCTACACCTTC. Translating it yields CASSPRAQGEYGYTF. This chain joins TRBV7-9 and TRBJ1-2, with 8 bases aligning to TRBD1. Germline CDR1 reads SEHNR; CDR2 reads FQNEAQ (reference sequence). V dropped 5 bases and J dropped 5; count of bases not matched to a gene: 10. The CDR3 runs 15 residues.

The genes are TRBV19 and TRBJ1-5, with D uncertain. The CDR3 extends over 12 amino acids. CDR1 is LNHDA and CDR2 is SQIVND in the germline V gene (reference sequence). V dropped 6 bases and J dropped 9 bases, with 12 bases sitting between them. The CDR3 sequence: CASSPQDRPQHF. CDR3 DNA sequence: TGTGCCAGTAGCCCCCAGGATCGGCCCCAGCATTTT.

This chain connects TRBV6-5 to TRBJ1-4, with 7 bases aligning to TRBD1. This CDR3 comprises 15 residues. Trimming took 6 bases from V and 5 from J; bases not matched to a gene: 9. Germline CDR1 reads MNHEY; CDR2 reads SVGAGI. CDR3 nucleotide sequence: TGTGCCAGCAGAGGAGAGGGGACAGCAAATGAAAAACTGTTTTTT. It yields the protein CASRGEGTANEKLFF.

V and J are TRBV4-3 and TRBJ1-2, with D possibly being TRBD1 (5 bases). Between the trimmed V and J ends, which lost 0 bases and 7 bases, there was a span of 18 bases. The V gene's germline CDR1 is LGHNA and CDR2 YSLEER. This CDR3 is built from 16 residues. For the CDR3, the DNA is TGCGCCAGCAGCCAAGATTACCCAGGGACGGGGCTTGGCTACACCTTC. Its translation is CASSQDYPGTGLGYTF.

The chain's CDR3 is CAISFGQVSYGYTF. The CDR3 DNA sequence: TGTGCCATCAGTTTCGGACAGGTCTCCTATGGCTACACCTTC. This chain joins TRBV10-3 and TRBJ1-2, with 7 bases identical to TRBD1. V was pared by 5 bases and J by 4 bases, with 7 bases of the junction left unmatched. Per the germline V gene, CDR1 is ENHRY and CDR2 is SYGVKD. This CDR3 has 14 residues.

As DNA, the CDR3 is TGTGCCAGTGGATTGACAGCCTACACTGAAGCTTTCTTT. Translation gives CASGLTAYTEAFF. The V call is TRBV19, the J call TRBJ1-1; perhaps TRBD1 as D (5 bases). With 8 bases removed from V and 3 bases from J, the gap between germline ends came to 13 bases. The CDR3 sequence is 13 residues long. Germline assignment: CDR1 LNHDA and CDR2 SQIVND (reference sequence).

This clone was counted only a few times. The chain combines TRBV28 with TRBJ2-3; 13 bases are a match to TRBD2. Germline V gene sequence: CDR1 MDHEN, CDR2 SYDVKM. The V gene end was trimmed by 4 bases and the J gene end by 1 base; junction bases not matched to a gene: 8. The CDR3 runs to 18 residues. The chain's CDR3 is CASSYGTGLAGGTDTQYF. The CDR3, as DNA: TGTGCCAGCAGTTACGGGACCGGACTAGCGGGAGGCACAGATACGCAGTATTTT. The full variable domain, rest sourced from reference TRBV28 and TRBJ2-3, is DVKVTQSSRYLVKRTGEKVFLECVQDMDHENMFWYRQDPGLGLRLIYFSYDVKMKEKGDIPEGYSVSREKKERFSLILESASTNQTSMYLCASSYGTGLAGGTDTQYFGPGTRLTVL.

The J gene is TRBJ2-1, the V gene TRBV10-1; TRBD2 matches 14 bases. The J segment lost 9 bases and the V segment lost 3 bases, leaving 19 bases of the junction unmatched. The CDR3 extends over 20 amino acids. Germline CDR1 reads WNHNN; CDR2 reads SYGVQD (reference sequence). DNA of the CDR3: TGCGCCAGCAGTGAAACCCCGGGACTAGCGGGAGTGGGGGCCCTCGGTGAGCAGTTCTTC. This translates into CASSETPGLAGVGALGEQFF.

J is TRBJ1-3 and V is TRBV5-4, with 8 bases identical to TRBD1. With 4 bases clipped from V and 0 bases from J, the junction kept 6 bases outside the gene matches. The CDR3 loop spans 16 amino acids. Germline V gene data show CDR1 as SGHNT and CDR2 as YYREEE (reference sequence). In DNA, the CDR3 is TGTGCCAGCAGCCGCCCGACAGGGGACTCTGGAAACACCATATATTTT. It translates to CASSRPTGDSGNTIYF.

This chain connects TRBV4-3 to TRBJ2-3; D is unresolved. The V gene lost 3 bases and the J gene lost 1 base, with 5 bases spanning the gap. Germline CDR1 reads LGHNA; CDR2 reads YSLEER. The CDR3 totals 13 residues. For the CDR3, the DNA is TGCGCCAGCAGCCAGGCGGGCACAGATACGCAGTATTTT. This translates into CASSQAGTDTQYF.

The sample holds one count of this clone. The germline gene is not matched at one end of the junction; a read error may be the cause. The chain has TRBV5-1 and TRBJ2-7; the D gene could be TRBD1 or TRBD2 (7 bases each). CDR1 and CDR2 from the germline V gene are SGHRS and YFSETQ. The CDR3 is 16 residues long. The CDR3 reads CASSLAPSGGAYGQYF. CDR3 bases: TGCGCCAGCAGCTTGGCCCCCTCAGGGGGGGCCTACGGGCAGTACTTC. Full variable domain (rest looked up from reference TRBV5-1 and TRBJ2-7): KAGVTQTPRYLIKTRGQQVTLSCSPISGHRSVSWYQQTPGQGLQFLFEYFSETQRNKGNFPGRFSGRQFSNSRSEMNVSTLELGDSALYLCASSLAPSGGAYGQYFGPGTRLTVT.

V usage is TRBV19 and J usage is TRBJ1-5; no clear D. This CDR3 comprises 13 residues. The germline V gene has CDR1 LNHDA and CDR2 SQIVND (reference sequence). The V and J ends lost 8 bases and 7 bases respectively, with 15 bases between them. The CDR3 DNA reads TGTGCCAGTGCGGGGTCCCGGGTACAGCCCCAGCATTTT. Translation gives CASAGSRVQPQHF.

In DNA, the CDR3 is TGTGCCAGCTCACCGACAGGGACATATGGCTACACCTTC. It is translated as CASSPTGTYGYTF. The rearrangement links TRBV18 to TRBJ1-2; TRBD1 agrees at 7 bases. CDR1 is KGHSH and CDR2 is LQKENI in the germline V gene. V lost 3 bases to trimming and J lost 5 bases; unmatched junction nucleotides: 3. The CDR3 length is 13 residues.

The chain carries TRBV5-1 and TRBJ2-7; the D gene is possibly TRBD1 (6 bases). Germline V gene sequence: CDR1 SGHRS, CDR2 YFSETQ. CDR3 length: 13 residues. V gave up 5 bases and J gave up 12 bases, with 21 bases separating them. The CDR3: CASRGQDTDSTYF. Written as DNA, the CDR3 is TGCGCCAGCAGGGGCCAAGATACGGACAGCACGTACTTC.

A word on this clone: Within the sample, other DNA sequences also encode this same CDR3. V gene TRBV10-3 combines with J gene TRBJ2-7; TRBD2 matches at 11 bases. The trim removed 5 bases at V and 7 bases at J, leaving 10 bases unmatched. The germline V gene has CDR1 ENHRY and CDR2 SYGVKD. This CDR3 has 15 residues. The CDR3 here is CAISQTGTSGTEQYF. The CDR3 DNA sequence: TGTGCCATCAGTCAAACCGGGACTAGCGGAACAGAGCAGTACTTC.

The rearrangement uses TRBV19 and TRBJ1-1; 8 bases fit TRBD1. V dropped 7 bases and J dropped 2; count of bases not matched to a gene: 3. From germline, CDR1 is LNHDA and CDR2 SQIVND (reference sequence). This CDR3 is built from 13 residues. The CDR3 is CASMGQVNTEAFF. DNA for the CDR3: TGTGCCAGTATGGGACAGGTAAACACTGAAGCTTTCTTT.

J is TRBJ2-7 and V is TRBV6-5; D perhaps matches TRBD1 (6 bases). Trimming stripped 4 bases from V and 4 bases from J, with 14 bases between. This CDR3 is 14 amino acids long. CDR1 and CDR2 from the germline V gene are MNHEY and SVGAGI. The CDR3 nucleotides are TGTGCCAGCAGTTGGGGGTCCCAGGGGTACGAGCAGTACTTC. It yields the protein CASSWGSQGYEQYF.